Below, one T cell receptor (beta chain) is given with its context. The sample is drawn from a study of blood T cell repertoires in COVID-19. Study as a whole: Material from acute and convalescent COVID-19 was sourced from the United States, Italy and Spain.

Data came from immunoSEQ multiplex PCR; TCRdb stores just in-frame clones and leaves some out. The sample includes roughly 250,000 clones, 90% to 95% of them seen just once. The germline gives CDR1 SGHVS, CDR2 FNYEAQ. This CDR3 comprises 12 residues. Between the trimmed V and J ends, which lost 2 bases and 4 bases, there was a span of 5 bases. The rearrangement links TRBV7-6 to TRBJ2-5; D call uncertain. The sequence was collected from a woman between 18 and 29 years old who had recovered from COVID-19. Specimen: PBMCs or T cells enriched from blood (not recorded which). The CDR3 DNA follows: TGTGCCAGCAGCTTAAGTAGAGAGACCCAGTACTTC. Amino acid sequence: CASSLSRETQYF.